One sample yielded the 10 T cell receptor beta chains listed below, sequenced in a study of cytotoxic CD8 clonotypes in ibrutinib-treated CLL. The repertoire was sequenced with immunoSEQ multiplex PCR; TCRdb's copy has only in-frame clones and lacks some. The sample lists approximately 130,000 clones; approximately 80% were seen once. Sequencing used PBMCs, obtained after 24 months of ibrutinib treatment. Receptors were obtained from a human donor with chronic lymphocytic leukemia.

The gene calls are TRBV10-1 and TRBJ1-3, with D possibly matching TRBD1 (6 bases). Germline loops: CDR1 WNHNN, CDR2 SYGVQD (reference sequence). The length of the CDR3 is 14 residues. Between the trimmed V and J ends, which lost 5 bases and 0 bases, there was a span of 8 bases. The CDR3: CASSTGSSGNTIYF. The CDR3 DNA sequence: TGCGCCAGCAGTACAGGGAGCTCTGGAAACACCATATATTTT.

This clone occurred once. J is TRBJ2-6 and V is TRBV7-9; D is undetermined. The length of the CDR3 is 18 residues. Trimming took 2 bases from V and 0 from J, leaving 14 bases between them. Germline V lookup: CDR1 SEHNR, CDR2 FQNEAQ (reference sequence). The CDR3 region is CASSLLQRKYSGANVLTF. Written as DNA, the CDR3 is TGTGCCAGCAGCTTATTACAGAGAAAATACTCTGGGGCCAACGTCCTGACTTTC.

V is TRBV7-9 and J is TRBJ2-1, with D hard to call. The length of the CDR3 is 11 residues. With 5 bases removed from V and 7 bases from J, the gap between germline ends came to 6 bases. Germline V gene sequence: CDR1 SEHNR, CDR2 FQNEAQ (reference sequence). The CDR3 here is CASSQGNEQFF. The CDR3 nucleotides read TGTGCCAGCAGCCAAGGGAATGAGCAGTTCTTC.

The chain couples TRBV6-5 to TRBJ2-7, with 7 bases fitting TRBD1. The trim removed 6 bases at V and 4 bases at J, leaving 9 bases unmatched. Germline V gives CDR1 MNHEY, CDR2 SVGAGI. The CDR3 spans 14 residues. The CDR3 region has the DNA TGTGCCAGCAGCACAGCGACAGGGTTTTACGAGCAGTACTTC. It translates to CASSTATGFYEQYF.

The CDR3 sequence is CASSQELPGRGTEAFF. As DNA, the CDR3 is TGTGCCAGCAGCCAAGAATTGCCAGGGCGAGGGACTGAAGCTTTCTTT. The chain is built from TRBV14 and TRBJ1-1; maybe TRBD1 (5 bases). Trimming removed 0 bases from V and 5 bases from J, with 16 bases in between. Germline V gene lookup returns CDR1 SGHDN and CDR2 FVKESK. The CDR3 loop spans 16 amino acids.

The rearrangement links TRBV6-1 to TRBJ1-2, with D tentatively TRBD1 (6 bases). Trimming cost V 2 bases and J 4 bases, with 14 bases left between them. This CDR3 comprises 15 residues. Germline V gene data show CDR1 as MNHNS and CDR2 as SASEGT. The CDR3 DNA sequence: TGTGCCAGCAGTGAAAACCCCAGGGGAGCCTATGGCTACACCTTC. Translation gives CASSENPRGAYGYTF.

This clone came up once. For the CDR3, the DNA is TGTGCCAGCAGCACGACAGGGGGGGGCAATCAGCCCCAGCATTTT. Its protein product is CASSTTGGGNQPQHF. The chain is built from TRBV28 and TRBJ1-5, with 9 bases fitting TRBD1. Germline V gene lookup returns CDR1 MDHEN and CDR2 SYDVKM. The V and J ends lost 6 bases and 2 bases, in that order; junction bases with no gene match: 5. This CDR3 has 15 amino acids.

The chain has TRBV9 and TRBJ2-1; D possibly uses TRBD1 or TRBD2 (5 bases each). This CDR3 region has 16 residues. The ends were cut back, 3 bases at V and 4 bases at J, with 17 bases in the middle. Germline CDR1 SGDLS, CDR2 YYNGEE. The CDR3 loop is CASSAHPGRPYNEQFF. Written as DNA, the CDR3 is TGTGCCAGCAGCGCCCATCCGGGACGGCCTTACAATGAGCAGTTCTTC. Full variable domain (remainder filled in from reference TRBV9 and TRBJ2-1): DSGVTQTPKHLITATGQRVTLRCSPRSGDLSVYWYQQSLDQGLQFLIQYYNGEERAKGNILERFSAQQFPDLHSELNLSSLELGDSALYFCASSAHPGRPYNEQFFGPGTRLTVL.

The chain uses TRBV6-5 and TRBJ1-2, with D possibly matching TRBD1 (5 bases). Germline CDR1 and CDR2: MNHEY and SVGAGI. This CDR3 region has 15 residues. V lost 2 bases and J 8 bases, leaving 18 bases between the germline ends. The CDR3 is CASSYLGGTGDGYTF. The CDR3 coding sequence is TGTGCCAGCAGTTACCTCGGGGGGACGGGGGACGGCTACACCTTC.

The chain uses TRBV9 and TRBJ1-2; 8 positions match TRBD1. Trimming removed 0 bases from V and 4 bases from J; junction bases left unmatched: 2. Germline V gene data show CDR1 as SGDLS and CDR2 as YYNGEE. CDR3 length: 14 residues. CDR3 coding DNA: TGTGCCAGCAGCGTAGGGGACAGGATCTATGGCTACACCTTC. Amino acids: CASSVGDRIYGYTF.